The rows below give T cell receptor beta chains drawn from one sample of a study of blood T cell repertoires in COVID-19. Measured with immunoSEQ multiplex PCR; TCRdb has only the in-frame clones, and not every one. The data contain under 150,000 clones, approximately 92% of them seen just once; the ten biggest clones take up just over 3%. The sequencing sample was made of peripheral blood. Source of these receptors: a woman aged 60 to 75 with active COVID-19. CDR3s include the opening cysteine and the closing phenylalanine or tryptophan. The order of the fields is V gene, D gene, clone size, J gene, CDR3 protein, CDR3 DNA. D genes are given only for firm matches. Clone size is not always given. Where it is, it says once, few, many or a class for expanded clones.

TRBV5-4	TRBD1	.	TRBJ1-2	CASSVGQESYYGYTF	TGTGCCAGCAGCGTCGGACAGGAGTCCTACTATGGCTACACCTTC
TRBV3-1/TRBV3-2	.	.	TRBJ1-4	CASSPTTSEEREKLFF	TGTGCCAGCAGCCCAACCACAAGTGAAGAGCGTGAAAAACTGTTTTTT
TRBV12-3/TRBV12-4	.	once	TRBJ2-5	CASSLDSQETQYF	TGTGCCAGCAGTTTAGACAGTCAAGAGACCCAGTACTTC
TRBV28	.	few	TRBJ1-5	CASSLEVQPQHF	TGTGCCAGCAGTTTGGAGGTTCAGCCCCAGCATTTT
TRBV15	TRBD2	once	TRBJ2-7	CATSRGGLAGGYEQYF	TGTGCCACCAGCAGAGGGGGCCTAGCGGGAGGCTACGAGCAGTACTTC
TRBV28	.	.	TRBJ1-5	CASSLYARSNQPQHF	TGTGCCAGCAGTTTATACGCGCGGAGCAATCAGCCCCAGCATTTT
TRBV9	TRBD1	.	TRBJ2-2	CASSVTGARELFF	TGTGCCAGCAGCGTAACAGGGGCTCGGGAGCTGTTTTTT
TRBV7-3	.	.	TRBJ2-1	CASSLDGRAAYNEQFF	TGTGCCAGCAGCTTAGATGGGCGGGCCGCCTACAATGAGCAGTTCTTC
TRBV14	.	.	TRBJ1-1	CASSQQGRVTEAFF	TGTGCCAGCAGCCAACAGGGAAGGGTCACTGAAGCTTTCTTT
TRBV27	TRBD1	.	TRBJ2-5	CASSPWDREQLETQYF	TGTGCCAGCAGTCCTTGGGACAGGGAACAGCTGGAGACCCAGTACTTC
TRBV6-2/TRBV6-3	.	.	TRBJ1-3	CASSYWDTGNTIYF	TGTGCCAGCAGTTACTGGGACACTGGAAACACCATATATTTT
TRBV28	.	.	TRBJ2-5	CASSTQETQYF	TGTGCCAGCAGCACACAAGAGACCCAGTACTTC
TRBV15	.	.	TRBJ2-3	CATSSLDTQYF	TGTGCCACCAGCTCACTAGATACGCAGTATTTT
TRBV4-3	.	.	TRBJ1-2	CASSQERGNYGYTF	TGCGCCAGCAGCCAAGAGAGAGGGAACTATGGCTACACCTTC
TRBV6-2/TRBV6-3	.	.	TRBJ1-2	CASTPARGIGGYTF	TGTGCCAGCACCCCCGCCCGGGGAATCGGTGGCTACACCTTC
TRBV29-1	.	once	TRBJ2-3	CSVETPGGRGDTQYF	TGCAGCGTTGAAACCCCAGGAGGACGGGGGGATACGCAGTATTTT
TRBV6-4	TRBD2	.	TRBJ2-1	CASSPLAVGGNEQFF	TGTGCCAGCAGCCCGCTAGCGGTCGGCGGAAATGAGCAGTTCTTC
TRBV7-2	.	.	TRBJ1-6	CASSLAGANSPLHF	TGTGCCAGCAGCTTAGCTGGGGCCAATTCACCCCTCCACTTT
TRBV10-2	TRBD2	once	TRBJ2-3	CASSASGRTDTQYF	TGCGCCAGCAGTGCGAGCGGGAGAACAGATACGCAGTATTTT